This is a list of T cell receptor beta chains from one sample in a study of shared clonotypes between healthy human individuals. The data were produced by immunoSEQ multiplex PCR, yet TCRdb's version contains in-frame clones alone and is incomplete. The repertoire holds about 1.1 million clones, with roughly 80% as singletons. The sequencing sample was made of memory CD4+ T cells from PBMCs. These TCRs come from a man younger than 35 in good health. Some clones in this sample may be carry-over from other donors' samples. Both conserved end residues are part of each CDR3. A row's size may be missing; if present it is once, few, many or a size class.

V	J	size	CDR3
TRBV18	TRBJ2-5	NA	CASSPPTGRETQYF
TRBV7-7	TRBJ2-1	NA	CASSTQAGTSYNEQFF
TRBV7-3	TRBJ2-1	NA	CASSLISGSGEQFF
TRBV25-1	TRBJ1-5	NA	CASSDASSWQPQHF
TRBV28	TRBJ2-7	NA	CASGLATGINYEQYF
TRBV28	TRBJ2-7	NA	CASSYKGQTPSYEQYF
TRBV30	TRBJ2-1	NA	CASTPGLAGRVEQFF
TRBV19	TRBJ1-4	NA	CASSRGSATNEKLFF
TRBV5-1	TRBJ2-3	NA	CASRSTGTDTQYF
TRBV5-1	TRBJ1-4	NA	CASSLAGGQQEKLFF
TRBV5-1	TRBJ2-3	NA	CASSLGTSGRLTDTQYF
TRBV11-3	TRBJ2-1	NA	CASSFRTSGSYNEQFF
TRBV27	TRBJ2-7	NA	CASSLGQDFYEQYF
TRBV6-1	NA	few	CASSEKAAYEQYF
TRBV5-1	TRBJ2-1	NA	CASSLDPGSYNEQFF
TRBV6-6	TRBJ1-2	few	CASSYSDVGYTF
TRBV9	TRBJ2-1	NA	CASSVDGTLYVEQFF
TRBV19	TRBJ2-7	once	CASRPSRVAGEQYF
TRBV5-4	TRBJ2-2	NA	CASSLAAENTGELFF
TRBV29-1	TRBJ2-5	NA	CSVEVPGVRETQYF
TRBV5-1	TRBJ2-1	NA	CASSSDGTYNEQFF
TRBV28	TRBJ1-3	NA	CASTPLGAGNTIYF
TRBV2	TRBJ2-4	NA	CASSEGRTGNIQYF
TRBV18	TRBJ1-3	few	CASSSQGSGNTIYF
TRBV4-1	TRBJ2-5	NA	CASSQTGAGTWETQYF
TRBV7-9	TRBJ1-2	NA	CASSPVQKGYTF
TRBV30	TRBJ1-4	NA	CAWKGEAGSVYEKLFF
TRBV27	TRBJ2-7	few	CASSPPKGSGRSGEQYF
TRBV27	TRBJ2-7	NA	CASSRGGRAYEQYF
TRBV18	TRBJ1-2	NA	CASSPGGPYGYTF
TRBV7-9	TRBJ1-1	NA	CASSFGMNTEAFF
TRBV7-9	TRBJ1-2	once	CASSLVEDAWGYTF
TRBV28	TRBJ2-3	NA	CASRYLAGKGTDTQYF
TRBV29-1	TRBJ2-2	NA	CSVATGRNTGELFF
TRBV6-1	TRBJ1-5	NA	CASSELKTRRGQPQHF
TRBV19	TRBJ1-5	once	CASSHTGLGQPQHF
TRBV4-1	TRBJ2-4	few	CASSLNIGDIQYF
TRBV28	TRBJ2-7	NA	CASTSPGLAGSFYYEQYF
TRBV5-6	TRBJ1-1	few	CASSTGGRMNTEAFF
TRBV5-1	TRBJ2-5	NA	CASGYNGGETQYF
TRBV27	TRBJ2-1	once	CASSGGGRSSYNEQFF
TRBV28	TRBJ1-1	NA	CASRPGQFTEAFF
TRBV6-4	TRBJ1-4	NA	CAGDGAGEKLFF
TRBV21-1	TRBJ2-5	NA	CASIQGTSGSNEETQYF
TRBV18	TRBJ2-1	NA	CASSPARNNEQFF
TRBV6-5	TRBJ2-7	NA	CASSQHDRVSEQYF
TRBV29-1	TRBJ1-1	NA	CSVRWGTEAFF
TRBV9	TRBJ2-3	NA	CASNFGGGTDTQYF
TRBV9	TRBJ1-1	NA	CASTRTGMNTEAFF
TRBV28	TRBJ1-5	NA	CASSPTRHQPQHF
TRBV11-1	TRBJ2-2	NA	CASSPERYTGELFF
TRBV6-5	TRBJ2-1	NA	CASSYLGESYNEQFF
TRBV5-1	TRBJ1-5	NA	CASSPGEWAQPQHF
TRBV6-1	TRBJ2-7	few	CASSEGQHRGSYEQYF
TRBV6-1	TRBJ2-1	NA	CASSEARGRGEQFF